What follows describes a single T cell receptor (beta chain). Its cognate antigen has yet to be identified. Qualities for individual bases were not recorded, and no much larger clone is one base off. The data belong to a study of T cell responses to AZD1222 COVID-19 vaccine (dated by TCRdb to the early 2020s). About the study as a whole: Because spike-specific TCR depth and breadth did not differ between the two schedules, AZD1222 recipients who got a second dose at roughly 4 weeks were pooled with those who got a second dose at roughly 12 weeks. A total of 233 trial participants underwent TCR sequencing, of whom around 210 had received two doses of AZD1222 and some 25 had received two doses of the MenACWY control vaccine. Trial participants were enrolled by age into 18-55, 56-69 and 70-plus year subgroups, with roughly 160, 29 and 62 TCR-sequenced participants respectively.

Including cysteine and phenylalanine, the CDR3 has 12 amino acids. Only the CDR3 region is kept as DNA, spanning 36 bases read in frame from base 1. The V and J ends are trimmed by 2 bases and 7 bases, leaving 8 bases between them. CDR1 is given as MNHEY and CDR2 as SVGEGT, both from the germline V gene. Here is what the overall study found, with its caveats: Epitopes outside the regions mutated in the B.1.351 and B.1.1.7 variants were reportedly recognized by nearly half of the unique spike-specific TCRs. A significant rise in spike-specific TCR breadth and depth was observed after two AZD1222 doses relative to day 0 and relative to MenACWY recipients. No day 14 peak-response samples were available, so repertoires were characterized only after the peak T cell response. Conclusions about previously exposed vaccinees were limited because only a handful of AZD1222 recipients were SARS-CoV-2 seropositive at baseline. The 56-69-year group was small, and its depth increase did not reach significance, likely because of low power. The whole spike protein was spanned by vaccine-associated CD4 TCRs, and dominant responses were seen in regions 160-218 and 743-854. Participants were mostly white British and included more females than males, and it was suggested by the authors that clonal diversity may have been underestimated.

This sample's time point label indicates: baseline before first vaccination. Vaccinee samples were obtained from the UK trials COV001 and COV002, which included a single-blind randomized controlled phase 2/3 trial of AZD1222 (ChAdOx1 nCoV-19) in healthy adults. Trial participant PBMC samples were collected at day 0 and day 28 after the second dose for TCRbeta chain sequencing. The CDR3 regions of human TCRbeta chains were subjected to immunosequencing. In the authors' own workflow: Repertoire TCRs were matched against a reference library of SARS-CoV-2-specific TCRs generated with the MIRA antigen-specificity platform. Breadth meant the fraction of unique TCRs that were SARS-CoV-2-associated, whereas depth meant the fraction of total T cells that were SARS-CoV-2-associated. Using the MIRA data, each spike-specific TCR was assigned both to the spike region to which the TCR was reactive and to a CD4 or CD8 class. Log10-transformed breadth and depth values were compared by one-way ANOVA with Sidak's multiple comparisons tests. In TCRdb, the immuneACCESS table is reduced to in-frame sequences with V and J assigned. These tables do not hold every clone; where another copy was compared, an unresolved V gene accounts for under half, and the others remain unexplained. The V and J calls and clone size are taken from that table; D and trimming were inferred from the DNA. The sample data list around 88,000 clones, and 88% of these were observed just once. The biggest ten clones account for 4.5% to 6% of the sample.

Recombination joined TRBV6-2 or TRBV6-3 with TRBJ1-2; 5 matching bases give a weak D call of TRBD1. The sequence was obtained from an adult in good health. The specimen comprised peripheral blood, sampled on day 0 of AZD1222 vaccination. The sequenced DNA: TGTGCCAGCAGTTACGAGGGGACTGGCTACACCTTC. Translated, it gives CASSYEGTGYTF.